Below, one T cell receptor (beta chain) is given with its context. Its antigen is as yet unknown. The data derive from a study of cytomegalovirus exposure and HLA in healthy donors. Study background: Earlier, 150 million to 200 million T cells were analyzed, and approximately 110 million unique TCR beta sequences were found among them.

From germline, CDR1 is SGHRS and CDR2 YFSETQ. There are 16 residues in the CDR3. With V trimmed by 4 bases and J by 8 bases, 12 bases remained unmatched. It was with 60 Vbeta and 13 Jbeta primers that the PCR ran. This table comes from immunoSEQ multiplex PCR, and its TCRdb copy is limited to in-frame clones, with some not included. The sample includes roughly 88,000 clones, over 60% of them seen just once. Study-wide results and caveats: In most subjects, TCR beta sequences reportedly gave accurate predictions of HLA-A and HLA-B alleles. TCR sequences were mostly rare, though some public TCRs occurred in many donors. Within an earlier analysis, most TCR beta V segments proved productive either about 87% or about 30% of the time.

The receptor was derived from a man aged 30 to 39 in good health and CMV-seropositive. V and J are TRBV5-1 and TRBJ1-2; TRBD1 agrees at 12 bases. The specimen sequenced was PBMCs. CDR3 sequence reads: CASSGTPGQGARGYTF. The CDR3 nucleotides are TGCGCCAGCAGCGGAACCCCGGGACAGGGGGCAAGAGGCTACACCTTC.